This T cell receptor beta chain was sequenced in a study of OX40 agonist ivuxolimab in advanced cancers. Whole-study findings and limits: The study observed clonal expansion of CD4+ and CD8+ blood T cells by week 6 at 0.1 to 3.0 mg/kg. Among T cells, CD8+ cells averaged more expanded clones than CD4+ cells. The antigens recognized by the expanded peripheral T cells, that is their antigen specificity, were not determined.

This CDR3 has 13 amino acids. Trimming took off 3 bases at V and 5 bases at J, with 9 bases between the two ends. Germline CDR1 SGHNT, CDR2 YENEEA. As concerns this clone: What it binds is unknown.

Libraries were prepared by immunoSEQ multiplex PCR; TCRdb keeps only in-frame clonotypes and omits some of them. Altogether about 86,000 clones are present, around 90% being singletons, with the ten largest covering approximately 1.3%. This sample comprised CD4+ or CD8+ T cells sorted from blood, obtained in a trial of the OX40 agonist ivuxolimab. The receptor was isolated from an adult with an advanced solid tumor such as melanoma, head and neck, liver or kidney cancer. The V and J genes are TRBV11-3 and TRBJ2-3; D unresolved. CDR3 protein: CASSLGRRDTQYF. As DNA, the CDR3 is TGTGCCAGCAGCTTGGGCAGACGAGATACGCAGTATTTT. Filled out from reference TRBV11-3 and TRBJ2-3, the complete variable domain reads EAGVVQSPRYKIIEKKQPVAFWCNPISGHNTLYWYLQNLGQGPELLIRYENEEAVDDSQLPKDRFSAERLKGVDSTLKIQPAELGDSAVYLCASSLGRRDTQYFGPGTRLTVL.